What follows describes a single TCR beta chain. Its antigen is currently unknown. The table came from immunoSEQ multiplex PCR; TCRdb's copy has only in-frame clones and leaves some out. The sample lists over 100,000 clones; 85% to 90% were seen once. Germline V gives CDR1 LNHNV, CDR2 YYDKDF (reference sequence). The CDR3 is 16 amino acids. V was clipped by 0 bases and J by 0 bases, with 9 bases between them. The sample belongs to a study of T cell responses to AZD1222 COVID-19 vaccine. Study observations and caveats: Sampling that yielded the repertoires occurred only after the peak T cell response.

The specimen comprised peripheral blood, sampled on day 0 of AZD1222 vaccination. This chain connects TRBV15 to TRBJ2-1; the D gene could be TRBD1 or TRBD2 (5 bases each). The source is an adult in good health. DNA of the CDR3: TGTGCCACCAGCAGAGAGCCGAGGGGCTCCTACAATGAGCAGTTCTTC. Residues: CATSREPRGSYNEQFF.